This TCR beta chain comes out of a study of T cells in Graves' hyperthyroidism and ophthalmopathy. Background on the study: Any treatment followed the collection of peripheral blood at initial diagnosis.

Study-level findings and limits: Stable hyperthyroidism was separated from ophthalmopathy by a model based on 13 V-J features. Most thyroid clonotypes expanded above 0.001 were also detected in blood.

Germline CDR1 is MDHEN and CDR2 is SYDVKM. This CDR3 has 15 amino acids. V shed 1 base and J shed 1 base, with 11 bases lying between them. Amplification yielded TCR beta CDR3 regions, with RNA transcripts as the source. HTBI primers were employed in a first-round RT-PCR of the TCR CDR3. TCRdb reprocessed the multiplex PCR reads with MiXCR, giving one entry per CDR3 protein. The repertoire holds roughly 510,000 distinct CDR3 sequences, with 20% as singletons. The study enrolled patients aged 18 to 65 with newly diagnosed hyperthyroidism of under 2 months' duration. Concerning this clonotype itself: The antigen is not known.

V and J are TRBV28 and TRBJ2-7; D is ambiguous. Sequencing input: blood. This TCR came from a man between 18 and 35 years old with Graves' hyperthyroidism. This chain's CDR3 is CASSLLGRLSYEQYF. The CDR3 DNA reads TGTGCCAGCAGTTTATTAGGCAGGTTATCCTACGAGCAGTACTTC.